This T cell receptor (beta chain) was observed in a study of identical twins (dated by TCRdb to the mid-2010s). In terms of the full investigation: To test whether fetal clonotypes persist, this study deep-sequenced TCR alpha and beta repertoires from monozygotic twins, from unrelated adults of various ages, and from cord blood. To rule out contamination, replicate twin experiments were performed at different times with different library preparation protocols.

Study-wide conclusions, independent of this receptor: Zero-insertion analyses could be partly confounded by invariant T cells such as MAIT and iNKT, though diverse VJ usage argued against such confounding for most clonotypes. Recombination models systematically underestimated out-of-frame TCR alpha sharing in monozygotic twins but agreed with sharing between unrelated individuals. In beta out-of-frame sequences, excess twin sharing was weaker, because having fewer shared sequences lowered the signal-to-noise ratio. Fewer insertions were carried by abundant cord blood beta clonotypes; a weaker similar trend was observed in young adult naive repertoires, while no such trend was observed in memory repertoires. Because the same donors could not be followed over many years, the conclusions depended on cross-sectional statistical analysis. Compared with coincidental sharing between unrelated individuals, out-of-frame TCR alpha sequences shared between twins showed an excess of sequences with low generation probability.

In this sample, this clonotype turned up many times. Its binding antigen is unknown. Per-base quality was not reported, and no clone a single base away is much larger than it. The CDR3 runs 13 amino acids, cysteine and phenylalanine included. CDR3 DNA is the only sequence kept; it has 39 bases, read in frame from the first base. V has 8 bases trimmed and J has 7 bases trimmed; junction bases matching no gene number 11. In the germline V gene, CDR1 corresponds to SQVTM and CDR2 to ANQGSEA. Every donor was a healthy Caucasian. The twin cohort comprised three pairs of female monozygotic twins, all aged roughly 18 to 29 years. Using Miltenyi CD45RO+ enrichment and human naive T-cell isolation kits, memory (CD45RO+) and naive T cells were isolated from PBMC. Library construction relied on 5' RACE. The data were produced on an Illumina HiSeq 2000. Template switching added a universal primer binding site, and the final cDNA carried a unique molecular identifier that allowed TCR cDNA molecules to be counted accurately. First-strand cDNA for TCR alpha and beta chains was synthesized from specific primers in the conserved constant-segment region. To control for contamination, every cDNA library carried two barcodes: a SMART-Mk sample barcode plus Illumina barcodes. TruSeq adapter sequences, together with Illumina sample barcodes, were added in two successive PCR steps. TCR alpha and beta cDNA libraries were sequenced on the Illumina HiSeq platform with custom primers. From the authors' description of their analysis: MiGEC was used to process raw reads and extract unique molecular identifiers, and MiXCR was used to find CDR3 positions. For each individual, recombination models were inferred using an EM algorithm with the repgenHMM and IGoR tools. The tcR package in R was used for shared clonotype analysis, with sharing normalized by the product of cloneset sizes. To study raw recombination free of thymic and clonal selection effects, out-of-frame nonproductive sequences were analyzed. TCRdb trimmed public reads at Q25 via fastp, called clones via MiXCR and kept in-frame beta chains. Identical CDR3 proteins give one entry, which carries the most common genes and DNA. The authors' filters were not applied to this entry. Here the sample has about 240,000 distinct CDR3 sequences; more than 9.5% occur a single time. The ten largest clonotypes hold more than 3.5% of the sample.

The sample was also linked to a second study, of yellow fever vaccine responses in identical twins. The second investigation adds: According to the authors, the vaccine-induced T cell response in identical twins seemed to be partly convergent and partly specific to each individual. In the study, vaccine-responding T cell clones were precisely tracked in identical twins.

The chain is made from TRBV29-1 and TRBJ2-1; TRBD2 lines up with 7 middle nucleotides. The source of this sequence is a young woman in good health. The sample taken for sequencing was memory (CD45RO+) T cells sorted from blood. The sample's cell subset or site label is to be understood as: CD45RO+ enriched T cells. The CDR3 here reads CSSSGGVGNEQFF. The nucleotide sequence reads TGCAGCTCCTCGGGGGGAGTTGGTAATGAGCAGTTCTTC.